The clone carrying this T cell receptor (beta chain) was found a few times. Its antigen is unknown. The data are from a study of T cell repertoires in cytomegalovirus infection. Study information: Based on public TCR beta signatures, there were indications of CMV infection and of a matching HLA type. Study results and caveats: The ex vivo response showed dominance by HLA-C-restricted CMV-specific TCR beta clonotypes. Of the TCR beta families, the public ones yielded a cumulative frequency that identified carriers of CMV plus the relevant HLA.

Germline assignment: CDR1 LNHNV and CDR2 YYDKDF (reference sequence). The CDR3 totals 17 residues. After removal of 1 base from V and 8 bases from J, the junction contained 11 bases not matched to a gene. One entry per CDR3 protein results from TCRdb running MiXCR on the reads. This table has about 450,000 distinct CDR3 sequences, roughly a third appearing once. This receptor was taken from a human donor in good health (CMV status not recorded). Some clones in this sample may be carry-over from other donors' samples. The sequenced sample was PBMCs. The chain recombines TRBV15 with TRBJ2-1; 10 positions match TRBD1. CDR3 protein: CATSRGSAGTGADEQFF. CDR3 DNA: TGTGCCACCAGCAGAGGATCAGCCGGGACAGGGGCCGATGAGCAGTTCTTC.